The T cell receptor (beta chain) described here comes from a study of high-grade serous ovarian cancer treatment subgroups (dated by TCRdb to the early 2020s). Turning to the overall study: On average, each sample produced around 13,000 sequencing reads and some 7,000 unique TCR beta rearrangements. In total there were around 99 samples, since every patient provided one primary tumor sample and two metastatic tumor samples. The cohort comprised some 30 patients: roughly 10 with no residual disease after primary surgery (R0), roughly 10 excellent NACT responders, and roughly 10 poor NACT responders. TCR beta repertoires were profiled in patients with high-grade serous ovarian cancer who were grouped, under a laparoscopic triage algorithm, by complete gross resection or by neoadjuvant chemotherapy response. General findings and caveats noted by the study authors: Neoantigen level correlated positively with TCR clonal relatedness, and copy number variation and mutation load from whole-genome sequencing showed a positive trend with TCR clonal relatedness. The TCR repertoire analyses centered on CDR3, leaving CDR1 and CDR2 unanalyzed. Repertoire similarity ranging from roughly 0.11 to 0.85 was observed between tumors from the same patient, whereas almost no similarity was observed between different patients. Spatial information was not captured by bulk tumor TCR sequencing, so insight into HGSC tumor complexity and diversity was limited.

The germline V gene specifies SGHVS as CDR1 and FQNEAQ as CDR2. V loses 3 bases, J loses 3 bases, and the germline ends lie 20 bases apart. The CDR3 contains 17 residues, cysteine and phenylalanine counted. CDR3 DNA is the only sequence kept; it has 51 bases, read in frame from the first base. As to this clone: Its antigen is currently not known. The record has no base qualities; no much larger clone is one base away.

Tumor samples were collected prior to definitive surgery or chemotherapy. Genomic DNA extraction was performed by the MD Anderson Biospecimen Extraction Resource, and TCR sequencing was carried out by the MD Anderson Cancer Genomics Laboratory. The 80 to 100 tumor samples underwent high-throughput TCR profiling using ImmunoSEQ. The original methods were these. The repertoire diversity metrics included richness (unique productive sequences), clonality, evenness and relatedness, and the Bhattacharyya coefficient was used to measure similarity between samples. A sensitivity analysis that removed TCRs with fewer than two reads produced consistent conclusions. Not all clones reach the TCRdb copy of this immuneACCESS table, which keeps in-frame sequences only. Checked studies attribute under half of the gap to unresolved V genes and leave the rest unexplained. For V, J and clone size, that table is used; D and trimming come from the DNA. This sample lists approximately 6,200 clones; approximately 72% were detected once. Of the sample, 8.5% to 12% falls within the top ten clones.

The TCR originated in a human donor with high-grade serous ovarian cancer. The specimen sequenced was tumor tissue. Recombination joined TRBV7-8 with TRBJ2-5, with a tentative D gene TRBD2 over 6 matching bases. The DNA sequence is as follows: TGTGCCAGCAGCTTTAGGACTAACCCTCGCCCAGAAGAGACCCAGTACTTC. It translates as CASSFRTNPRPEETQYF.